The 30 T cell receptor beta chains below come from one sample, sequenced in a study of T-cell memory formation after mild COVID-19. Via MiXCR, TCRdb re-called the 5' RACE reads, giving one row per CDR3 protein. This sample has fewer than 200,000 distinct CDR3 sequences, with around 21% found just once. The sequenced sample consisted of PBMCs or a T cell subset sorted from them (not recorded which). All receptors derive from an adult woman who had mild COVID-19 (a few samples of this study predate the infection). Cell type and time point are not known.

This clonotype was counted a few times. This sequence joins TRBV28 and TRBJ2-7; D is unclear. Germline CDR1 is MDHEN and CDR2 is SYDVKM. The CDR3 contains 12 residues. V lost 2 bases, J lost 4 bases, and 6 bases lay in between. CDR3 DNA: TGTGCCAGCAGTTTAAGCGAGTACGAGCAGTACTTC. Protein: CASSLSEYEQYF.

This clonotype was seen a few times. The chain employs TRBV19 and TRBJ2-1, with D maybe TRBD1 (6 bases). This CDR3 region has 12 residues. V was cut by 7 bases and J by 7 bases, with 11 bases left in between. Germline CDR1 is LNHDA and CDR2 is SQIVND (reference sequence). CDR3 nucleotide sequence: TGTGCCAGTACCAACCAGGGGAATGAGCAGTTCTTC. This gives the protein CASTNQGNEQFF. Variable domain in full (rest from reference TRBV19 and TRBJ2-1): DGGITQSPKYLFRKEGQNVTLSCEQNLNHDAMYWYRQDPGQGLRLIYYSQIVNDFQKGDIAEGYSVSREKKESFPLTVTSAQKNPTAFYLCASTNQGNEQFFGPGTRLTVL.

In its sample, this clonotype was seen a few times. The V and J genes are TRBV12-3 or TRBV12-4 and TRBJ2-5; D possibly corresponds to TRBD1 (6 bases). Trimming pared 5 bases from V and 0 bases from J, leaving 13 bases between. The CDR3 runs 15 residues. The CDR3 DNA reads TGTGCCAGCAGTCCCAGGGGTTGGAACCAAGAGACCCAGTACTTC. Amino acid sequence: CASSPRGWNQETQYF.

V usage is TRBV7-3 and J usage is TRBJ1-1, with TRBD1 matching over 8 bases. In germline, CDR1 is SGHTA, CDR2 FQGTGA. The CDR3 length is 14 residues. The V segment lost 5 bases and the J segment 3 bases; nucleotides outside the gene matches: 5. The CDR3 nucleotides are TGTGCCAGCAGCCAGACAGGGGTGGACACTGAAGCTTTCTTT. Amino acid sequence: CASSQTGVDTEAFF.

This chain joins TRBV5-4 and TRBJ2-1; D remains unclear. This CDR3 contains 15 residues. The germline gives CDR1 SGHNT, CDR2 YYREEE (reference sequence). The V and J ends lost 4 bases and 4 bases respectively, with 15 bases between them. CDR3 bases: TGTGCCAGCAGCCCGACCTCCAATGGGTACAATGAGCAGTTCTTC. Protein sequence: CASSPTSNGYNEQFF.

This chain uses TRBV15 with TRBJ2-2; D is ambiguous. The germline CDR1 and CDR2 sequences are LNHNV and YYDKDF (reference sequence). The germline V and J ends were trimmed by 5 bases and 5 bases, with 12 bases remaining between them. CDR3 length: 14 residues. The CDR3 region is CATSGSVGTGELFF. In DNA form, the CDR3 reads TGTGCCACCAGCGGTAGTGTAGGAACCGGGGAGCTGTTTTTT.

The V and J genes are TRBV4-1 and TRBJ1-1, with a possible D match to TRBD1 (6 bases). Looked up from germline, CDR1 is MGHRA and CDR2 is YSYEKL. This CDR3 is built from 17 residues. V gave up 0 bases and J gave up 1 base, with 15 bases separating them. CDR3 loop: CASSQDYRGQGNTEAFF. DNA of the CDR3: TGCGCCAGCAGCCAAGATTACCGGGGGCAAGGGAACACTGAAGCTTTCTTT.

In DNA form, the CDR3 reads TGTGCCAGCAGTCTACAGGGGGGCAATCAGCCCCAGCATTTT. It is translated as CASSLQGGNQPQHF. The chain joins TRBV6-5 to TRBJ1-5; TRBD1 matches 8 bases. This CDR3 region has 14 residues. The V gene end was trimmed by 5 bases and the J gene end by 2 bases; junction bases not matched to a gene: 2. The germline V gene has CDR1 MNHEY and CDR2 SVGAGI.

V usage is TRBV2 and J usage is TRBJ2-7; TRBD1 aligns across 8 bases. Trimming cost V 10 bases and J 5 bases; bases outside gene matches: 10. The CDR3 spans 13 residues. CDR1 and CDR2 (germline): SNHLY, FYNNEI. CDR3 DNA: TGTGCCATCCAGGACAGGGACGTCCACGAGCAGTACTTC. This gives the protein CAIQDRDVHEQYF.

This chain connects TRBV7-9 to TRBJ2-7; possibly TRBD1 for D (6 bases). The CDR3 runs 15 residues. V was trimmed by 0 bases and J by 1 base, leaving 10 bases between them. Germline V gene lookup returns CDR1 SEHNR and CDR2 FQNEAQ (reference sequence). CDR3 nucleotides: TGTGCCAGCAGCTTAGCCCTGGGACAATCCTACGAGCAGTACTTC. Translated, it gives CASSLALGQSYEQYF. Full variable domain (outside the CDR3, taken from reference TRBV7-9 and TRBJ2-7): DTGVSQNPRHKITKRGQNVTFRCDPISEHNRLYWYRQTLGQGPEFLTYFQNEAQLEKSRLLSDRFSAERPKGSFSTLEIQRTEQGDSAMYLCASSLALGQSYEQYFGPGTRLTVT.

The CDR3 DNA reads TGTGCCAGCACCAGGGACAGGGCCAATTCACCCCTCCACTTT. Protein sequence: CASTRDRANSPLHF. V is TRBV7-6 and J is TRBJ1-6; 9 positions match TRBD1. This CDR3 has 14 residues. V lost 7 bases, J lost 7 bases, and 5 bases stayed unmatched. Looked up from germline, CDR1 is SGHVS and CDR2 is FNYEAQ.

Only a few counts were recorded for this clonotype. J is TRBJ1-1 and V is TRBV4-1; 7 bases align to TRBD1. V trimming: 2 bases; J trimming: 3 bases; junction bases outside the gene matches: 9. Germline V gene data show CDR1 as MGHRA and CDR2 as YSYEKL. This CDR3 spans 16 amino acids. CDR3 in amino acids: CASSQLQGVQDTEAFF. The CDR3 nucleotides read TGCGCCAGCAGCCAACTCCAGGGGGTCCAGGACACTGAAGCTTTCTTT.

This clonotype was recorded a few times. This chain uses TRBV5-5 with TRBJ1-2; D is unresolved. V lost 6 bases and J 0 bases, leaving 12 bases between the germline ends. The germline gives CDR1 SGHKS, CDR2 YYEKEE (reference sequence). CDR3 length equals 14 residues. The CDR3 region has the DNA TGTGCCAGCACAACAGCTACAGCTAACTATGGCTACACCTTC. The encoded protein is CASTTATANYGYTF. Variable domain in full (rest from reference TRBV5-5 and TRBJ1-2): DAGVTQSPTHLIKTRGQQVTLRCSPISGHKSVSWYQQVLGQGPQFIFQYYEKEERGRGNFPDRFSARQFPNYSSELNVNALLLGDSALYLCASTTATANYGYTFGSGTRLTVV.

This clonotype occurred a few times. The V and J genes are TRBV6-1 and TRBJ2-1; 9 nucleotides align to TRBD2. Germline CDR1 reads MNHNS; CDR2 reads SASEGT. CDR3 size: 14 residues. With 6 bases clipped from V and 2 bases from J, the junction kept 2 bases outside the gene matches. CDR3 protein: CASRTSGAYNEQFF. In nucleotides, the CDR3 is TGTGCCAGCAGGACTAGCGGTGCCTACAATGAGCAGTTCTTC.

The rearrangement uses TRBV3-1 and TRBJ2-5; maybe TRBD1 (6 bases). CDR3 length: 15 residues. V was shortened by 1 base and J by 4 bases, with 13 bases between the two germline ends. Germline-derived CDR1 and CDR2 are LGHDT and YNNKEL (reference sequence). CDR3 DNA: TGTGCCAGCAGCCAAGTAGAGGGGGTGGTAGAGACCCAGTACTTC. Translation gives CASSQVEGVVETQYF.

The rearrangement uses TRBV11-2 and TRBJ1-1, with D possibly matching TRBD1 (5 bases). The germline V gene has CDR1 SGHAT and CDR2 FQNNGV. The CDR3 has 15 residues. Trimming took off 2 bases at V and 4 bases at J, with 14 bases between the two ends. The CDR3 loop is CASSLTSGLGTEAFF. The CDR3 DNA follows: TGTGCCAGCAGCTTAACTTCGGGGCTTGGCACTGAAGCTTTCTTT.

This rearrangement joins TRBV15 to TRBJ2-2; tentative D call: TRBD1 (5 bases). Per germline, CDR1 LNHNV and CDR2 YYDKDF (reference sequence). The CDR3 is made up of 16 amino acids. V was trimmed by 0 bases and J by 0 bases, leaving 8 bases between them. The CDR3 is CATSRDRQPNTGELFF. CDR3 in DNA: TGTGCCACCAGCAGAGATCGACAGCCGAACACCGGGGAGCTGTTTTTT.

The chain combines TRBV7-9 with TRBJ2-3; possibly TRBD2 for D (5 bases). The CDR3 contains 14 residues. Trimming removed 6 bases from V and 1 base from J, with 11 bases in between. The germline V gene encodes CDR1 SEHNR and CDR2 FQNEAQ (reference sequence). In DNA, the CDR3 is TGTGCCAGCAGTGCGATCGGGGGCACAGATACGCAGTATTTT. Protein: CASSAIGGTDTQYF.

This clonotype was observed a single time. The chain has TRBV4-1 and TRBJ2-1, with 8 bases identical to TRBD2. Germline V gives CDR1 MGHRA, CDR2 YSYEKL. The CDR3 covers 16 residues. With 5 bases clipped from V and 0 bases from J, the junction kept 6 bases outside the gene matches. CDR3: CASSMRAGGSYNEQFF. CDR3 coding DNA: TGCGCCAGCAGCATGCGGGCGGGGGGCTCCTACAATGAGCAGTTCTTC.

This clonotype has only a few counts. The CDR3 bases are TGTGCCAGCAGCGTAGGCTCTGGAGATACGCAGTATTTT. It translates to CASSVGSGDTQYF. The gene calls are TRBV9 and TRBJ2-3, with unresolved D. The germline CDR1 and CDR2 sequences are SGDLS and YYNGEE. There are 13 residues in the CDR3. Trimming pared 0 bases from V and 5 bases from J, leaving 7 bases between.

The chain has TRBV4-1 and TRBJ2-3; D unclear. Germline V gene lookup returns CDR1 MGHRA and CDR2 YSYEKL. Deletions cut 1 base from V and 4 bases from J, with 6 bases between. CDR3 length: 13 amino acids. This CDR3 reads CASSQVGSDTQYF. CDR3 bases: TGCGCCAGCAGCCAAGTCGGTTCAGATACGCAGTATTTT.

This clonotype was counted a few times. This chain links TRBV4-3 with TRBJ2-1; D may be TRBD2 (6 bases). The CDR3 length is 13 residues. Trimming took 3 bases from V and 7 from J, leaving 10 bases between them. The germline gives CDR1 LGHNA, CDR2 YSLEER. In nucleotides, the CDR3 is TGCGCCAGCAGCCAGTCCGGGAGAAATGAGCAGTTCTTC. Protein sequence: CASSQSGRNEQFF.

The chain has TRBV14 and TRBJ2-1; the match to TRBD1 covers 11 bases. Unmatched junction bases numbered 6, after V lost 5 bases and J lost 6 bases. There are 15 residues in the CDR3. Per the germline V gene, CDR1 is SGHDN and CDR2 is FVKESK. The CDR3, as DNA: TGTGCCAGCAGCTCTTCGGGACAGGGGGTCAATGAGCAGTTCTTC. It specifies CASSSSGQGVNEQFF.

The rearrangement uses TRBV29-1 and TRBJ1-2; no reliable D call. CDR1 is SQVTM and CDR2 is ANQGSEA in the germline V gene. Trimming stripped 3 bases from V and 3 bases from J, with 5 bases between. The length of the CDR3 is 11 residues. This CDR3 reads CSVEQYYGYTF. The CDR3 nucleotides read TGCAGCGTTGAGCAGTACTATGGCTACACCTTC.

This clonotype has a handful of counts. The chain is built from TRBV10-3 and TRBJ1-5; 8 bases map to TRBD1. The CDR3 contains 15 residues. CDR1 ENHRY and CDR2 SYGVKD come from the germline V gene. The V and J ends lost 0 bases and 3 bases, in that order; junction bases with no gene match: 1. DNA for the CDR3: TGTGCCATCAGTGAGTCGGGACAGGTCAATCAGCCCCAGCATTTT. Its protein is CAISESGQVNQPQHF.

The chain uses TRBV4-2 and TRBJ2-1; a possible D gene is TRBD2 (6 bases). The CDR3 is 16 residues long. Trimming pared 3 bases from V and 7 bases from J, leaving 19 bases between. The germline CDR1 and CDR2 sequences are LGHNA and YNFKEQ. The CDR3: CASSQDTGTYGNEQFF. CDR3 coding DNA: TGTGCCAGCAGCCAGGATACCGGGACTTATGGGAATGAGCAGTTCTTC.

The J gene is TRBJ2-1, the V gene TRBV7-9; D gene unclear. V lost 0 bases to trimming and J lost 7 bases, with 7 bases between them. The CDR3 loop spans 13 amino acids. Germline values: CDR1 SEHNR, CDR2 FQNEAQ (reference sequence). CDR3 residues: CASSLAPPNEQFF. Here the CDR3 DNA reads TGTGCCAGCAGCTTAGCACCCCCGAATGAGCAGTTCTTC.

This clonotype was observed a handful of times. The rearrangement uses TRBV7-9 and TRBJ1-1; D is uncertain. V was shortened by 4 bases and J by 6 bases, with 18 bases between the two germline ends. Germline V gives CDR1 SEHNR, CDR2 FQNEAQ (reference sequence). CDR3 length equals 15 residues. The CDR3 loop reads CASSSHPNLGAEAFF. CDR3 sequence (DNA): TGTGCCAGCAGCTCGCACCCTAATCTGGGCGCTGAAGCTTTCTTT.

This clonotype was picked up many times. This chain links TRBV12-3 or TRBV12-4 with TRBJ2-7; 8 nucleotides align to TRBD1. The CDR3 extends over 17 amino acids. After removal of 5 bases from V and 2 bases from J, the junction contained 14 bases not matched to a gene. CDR3 amino acids: CASSPSGTGPLAYEQYF. The CDR3 DNA sequence: TGTGCCAGCAGTCCATCCGGGACAGGCCCCCTGGCCTACGAGCAGTACTTC.

This chain links TRBV12-3 or TRBV12-4 with TRBJ2-7; 10 nucleotides line up with TRBD2. V was pared by 11 bases and J by 4 bases, with 11 bases of the junction left unmatched. CDR3 length: 14 residues. The CDR3, as DNA: TGTGCCTCAGTTTCGAGCGGGGGGGCTTACGAGCAGTACTTC. As protein: CASVSSGGAYEQYF.